These 23 T cell receptor beta chains came from one sample sequenced in a study of cytomegalovirus exposure and HLA in healthy donors. 60 Vbeta and 13 Jbeta primers were used in PCR. Produced via immunoSEQ multiplex PCR; TCRdb's table is partial and in-frame only. The table records about 180,000 clones, around 77% of them present only once. The specimen sequenced was PBMCs. These receptors all come from a man in his sixties in good health and CMV-seronegative.

The V call is TRBV29-1, the J call TRBJ1-3, with D tentatively TRBD1 (6 bases). CDR1 is SQVTM, CDR2 ANQGSEA, per germline. The CDR3 runs 14 residues. Trimming removed 4 bases from V and 0 bases from J, with 10 bases in between. The CDR3: CSVGSDSSGNTIYF. Here the CDR3 DNA reads TGCAGCGTTGGATCGGACAGCTCTGGAAACACCATATATTTT.

The V and J genes are TRBV29-1 and TRBJ1-5, with D uncertain. The CDR3 runs 15 residues. The germline V gene encodes CDR1 SQVTM and CDR2 ANQGSEA. Trimming pared 4 bases from V and 0 bases from J, leaving 13 bases between. The CDR3, as DNA: TGCAGCGTTGTGGCCGAGGGAGGTAGCAATCAGCCCCAGCATTTT. This codes for CSVVAEGGSNQPQHF.

V is TRBV7-2 and J is TRBJ2-1, with a possible D match to TRBD1 (6 bases). This CDR3 comprises 15 residues. Germline CDR1 reads SGHTA; CDR2 reads FQGNSA. V was shortened by 5 bases and J by 5 bases, with 16 bases between the two germline ends. CDR3 sequence (DNA): TGTGCCAGCAGCCCGGGTGGGGGCCGGGACAATGAGCAGTTCTTC. This encodes CASSPGGGRDNEQFF.

The V gene is TRBV7-2, the J gene TRBJ1-2; tentative D call: TRBD1 (6 bases). The germline CDR1 and CDR2 sequences are SGHTA and FQGNSA. This CDR3 is built from 15 residues. Trimming removed 5 bases at V and 3 bases at J, with 16 bases between. DNA for the CDR3: TGTGCCAGCAGCGATGGCCCGGGGACACACTATGGCTACACCTTC. It codes for CASSDGPGTHYGYTF.

V and J are TRBV28 and TRBJ2-4; 7 bases are shared with TRBD2. The CDR3 length is 13 residues. V lost 7 bases to trimming and J lost 10 bases; unmatched junction nucleotides: 10. In germline, CDR1 is MDHEN, CDR2 SYDVKM. CDR3 amino acids: CASTGGGRSIQYF. Written as DNA, the CDR3 is TGTGCCAGCACCGGCGGGGGACGGAGTATTCAGTACTTC.

This clone has just a few counts. The V gene is TRBV14, the J gene TRBJ2-7; no firm D call. Trimming removed 1 base at V and 3 bases at J, with 7 bases between. Germline V gene lookup returns CDR1 SGHDN and CDR2 FVKESK. The CDR3 runs to 13 residues. CDR3 in amino acids: CASSQAVVYEQYF. The CDR3 DNA sequence: TGTGCCAGCAGCCAAGCAGTGGTCTACGAGCAGTACTTC. The full variable domain, with the rest looked up from reference TRBV14 and TRBJ2-7, is EAGVTQFPSHSVIEKGQTVTLRCDPISGHDNLYWYRRVMGKEIKFLLHFVKESKQDESGMPNNRFLAERTGGTYSTLKVQPAELEDSGVYFCASSQAVVYEQYFGPGTRLTVT.

This rearrangement joins TRBV27 to TRBJ2-1, with 12 nucleotides matching TRBD2. V lost 5 bases, J lost 6 bases, and 11 bases stayed unmatched. Per the germline V gene, CDR1 is MNHEY and CDR2 is SMNVEV (reference sequence). The CDR3 loop spans 17 amino acids. CDR3 residues: CASSLRGLAGGPNEQFF. In DNA form, the CDR3 reads TGTGCCAGCAGTCTCCGAGGGCTAGCGGGGGGGCCCAATGAGCAGTTCTTC.

The chain uses TRBV11-2 and TRBJ1-1, with TRBD1 matching over 8 bases. Germline V CDR1 and CDR2: SGHAT, FQNNGV. With 5 bases clipped from V and 6 bases from J, the junction kept 11 bases outside the gene matches. The CDR3 is 15 amino acids. The CDR3 nucleotides are TGTGCCAGCAGCGCTGAAAGGACAGGGAGCGCTGAAGCTTTCTTT. Its protein is CASSAERTGSAEAFF. The full variable domain, with the rest looked up from reference TRBV11-2 and TRBJ1-1, is EAGVAQSPRYKIIEKRQSVAFWCNPISGHATLYWYQQILGQGPKLLIQFQNNGVVDDSQLPKDRFSAERLKGVDSTLKIQPAKLEDSAVYLCASSAERTGSAEAFFGQGTRLTVV.

J is TRBJ1-1 and V is TRBV5-1; perhaps TRBD1 as D (6 bases). CDR3 size: 15 residues. CDR1 is SGHRS and CDR2 is YFSETQ in the germline V gene. Trimming took off 4 bases at V and 1 base at J, with 14 bases between the two ends. CDR3 sequence (DNA): TGCGCCAGCAGCCCCACTTTGGGGGCGAACACTGAAGCTTTCTTT. It codes for CASSPTLGANTEAFF. The full variable domain, completed using reference TRBV5-1 and TRBJ1-1, is KAGVTQTPRYLIKTRGQQVTLSCSPISGHRSVSWYQQTPGQGLQFLFEYFSETQRNKGNFPGRFSGRQFSNSRSEMNVSTLELGDSALYLCASSPTLGANTEAFFGQGTRLTVV.

Here the CDR3 DNA reads TGTGCCACCAGCCGCCACCGGGCTAGCGGCTCCTACGAGCAGTACTTC. Translation: CATSRHRASGSYEQYF. J is TRBJ2-7 and V is TRBV15; TRBD2 matches at 7 bases. Germline V gene sequence: CDR1 LNHNV, CDR2 YYDKDF (reference sequence). Trimming removed 5 bases from V and 0 bases from J; junction bases left unmatched: 10. This CDR3 has 16 residues.

The chain carries TRBV27 and TRBJ2-7; possibly TRBD2 for D (5 bases). V dropped 6 bases and J dropped 3 bases, with 15 bases sitting between them. CDR1 MNHEY and CDR2 SMNVEV come from the germline V gene (reference sequence). The CDR3 is 14 amino acids. This chain's CDR3 is CASSLRVGGYEQYF. CDR3 sequence (DNA): TGTGCCAGCAGCCTACGGGTTGGAGGCTACGAGCAGTACTTC.

The chain couples TRBV23-1 to TRBJ1-1; no clear D. TRBV23-1 is an ORF for which the function is uncertain. The CDR3 runs 19 residues. Trimming took 0 bases from V and 0 from J, leaving 20 bases between them. DNA for the CDR3: TGCGCCAGCAGTCAATCGACATTATTTTGCGATATTCTGAACACTGAAGCTTTCTTT. It specifies CASSQSTLFCDILNTEAFF.

The chain combines TRBV5-1 with TRBJ2-2; tentative D call: TRBD2 (6 bases). The CDR3 consists of 15 residues. The V gene lost 0 bases and the J gene lost 4 bases, with 10 bases spanning the gap. In germline, CDR1 is SGHRS, CDR2 YFSETQ. The CDR3 here is CASSLGGAGTGELFF. The CDR3 DNA reads TGCGCCAGCAGCTTGGGAGGAGCGGGCACCGGGGAGCTGTTTTTT. Full variable domain (rest looked up from reference TRBV5-1 and TRBJ2-2): KAGVTQTPRYLIKTRGQQVTLSCSPISGHRSVSWYQQTPGQGLQFLFEYFSETQRNKGNFPGRFSGRQFSNSRSEMNVSTLELGDSALYLCASSLGGAGTGELFFGEGSRLTVL.

Here the CDR3 reads CASRTTGGPRETQYF. CDR3 nucleotides: TGTGCCAGCAGAACTACGGGGGGCCCGAGGGAGACCCAGTACTTC. This sequence joins TRBV6-5 and TRBJ2-5; tentatively, D is TRBD2 (7 bases). Germline-derived CDR1 and CDR2 are MNHEY and SVGAGI. V gave up 6 bases and J gave up 5 bases, with 19 bases separating them. This CDR3 region has 15 residues.

The CDR3 DNA sequence: TGTGCCAGCAGTACGCGAAATCAGCCCCAGCATTTT. It codes for CASSTRNQPQHF. The V gene is TRBV2, the J gene TRBJ1-5, with D hard to call. The CDR3 has 12 amino acids. The V end was cut by 5 bases, the J end by 4 bases, with 6 bases between. Germline assignment: CDR1 SNHLY and CDR2 FYNNEI.

The rearrangement links TRBV10-3 to TRBJ2-7; 15 bases agree with TRBD2. There are 16 residues in the CDR3. With 6 bases clipped from V and 3 bases from J, the junction kept 6 bases outside the gene matches. From germline, CDR1 is ENHRY and CDR2 SYGVKD. CDR3 residues: CAISGLAGGRSYEQYF. As DNA, the CDR3 is TGTGCCATCAGCGGACTAGCGGGAGGGAGGAGCTACGAGCAGTACTTC.

The chain has TRBV7-9 and TRBJ2-3; 8 bases agree with TRBD1. The CDR3 runs to 15 residues. V trimming: 7 bases; J trimming: 4 bases; junction bases outside the gene matches: 10. The germline gives CDR1 SEHNR, CDR2 FQNEAQ (reference sequence). CDR3: CASTRPDRGADTQYF. In DNA, the CDR3 is TGTGCCAGCACCAGGCCCGACAGGGGCGCAGATACGCAGTATTTT.

This clone showed up just a few times. In nucleotides, the CDR3 is TGTGCCAGTAGTGAGGGACTCCTCGGTGGCGAGCAGTTCTTC. Residues: CASSEGLLGGEQFF. The chain links TRBV19 to TRBJ2-1; possible D gene TRBD2, 6 bases. The CDR3 sequence is 14 residues long. The V and J ends lost 5 bases and 10 bases respectively, with 18 bases between them. Looked up from germline, CDR1 is LNHDA and CDR2 is SQIVND (reference sequence).

The chain carries TRBV4-2 and TRBJ2-2, with TRBD2 identical over 10 bases. The ends lost 5 bases at V and 4 bases at J; junction bases unmatched: 10. The germline V gene encodes CDR1 LGHNA and CDR2 YNFKEQ. This CDR3 has 17 amino acids. The CDR3 DNA reads TGTGCCAGCAGCTTCGAGCGGGGGGGCGGTAGCACCGGGGAGCTGTTTTTT. It translates to CASSFERGGGSTGELFF.

This clone was seen more than once but under ten times. The rearrangement links TRBV7-8 to TRBJ2-7; D perhaps matches TRBD2 (6 bases). V was cut by 5 bases and J by 2 bases, with 10 bases left in between. Germline V lookup: CDR1 SGHVS, CDR2 FQNEAQ. The CDR3 is made up of 13 amino acids. The CDR3 coding sequence is TGTGCCAGCAGCGGCCGACTAGCCTACGAGCAGTACTTC. It encodes CASSGRLAYEQYF.

The J gene is TRBJ1-5, the V gene TRBV7-2; the D is unclear. Germline loops: CDR1 SGHTA, CDR2 FQGNSA. V shed 1 base and J shed 4 bases, with 8 bases lying between them. This CDR3 has 14 amino acids. DNA of the CDR3: TGTGCCAGCAGCTTAGGAACAGTTAATCAGCCCCAGCATTTT. Protein: CASSLGTVNQPQHF.

This chain uses TRBV30 with TRBJ1-1; D perhaps matches TRBD1 (6 bases). From germline, CDR1 is GTSNPN and CDR2 SVGIG (reference sequence). The CDR3 totals 11 residues. Trimming took off 5 bases at V and 4 bases at J, with 8 bases between the two ends. For the CDR3, the DNA is TGTGCCTGGGCAGGGGTCACTGAAGCTTTCTTT. Residues: CAWAGVTEAFF.

In its sample, this clone was seen once. CDR3 loop: CASSLVHSSSYNSPLHF. The DNA of the CDR3 is TGTGCCAGCAGCTTGGTCCACTCGAGCTCCTATAATTCACCCCTCCACTTT. V gene TRBV5-4 combines with J gene TRBJ1-6; D gene unclear. CDR1 is SGHNT, CDR2 YYREEE, per germline (reference sequence). Trimming took off 0 bases at V and 0 bases at J, with 10 bases between the two ends. The CDR3 has 17 amino acids.